This TCR beta chain was observed in a study of blood T cell repertoires in COVID-19. This clone was recorded only once. Repertoires were generated with immunoSEQ multiplex PCR, while TCRdb's copy carries only in-frame clones and drops some. The data show tens of thousands of clones, 70% to 90% seen once. Material for sequencing was peripheral blood. This receptor was identified in a woman older than 75 with COVID-19, enrolled during active disease.

The chain's CDR3 is CASSPLSTDTQYF. In nucleotides, the CDR3 is TGTGCCAGCAGCCCCCTTAGCACAGATACGCAGTATTTT. The chain is built from TRBV12-3 or TRBV12-4 and TRBJ2-3; D unresolved. CDR3 length: 13 residues. Trimming pared 6 bases from V and 0 bases from J, leaving 7 bases between.